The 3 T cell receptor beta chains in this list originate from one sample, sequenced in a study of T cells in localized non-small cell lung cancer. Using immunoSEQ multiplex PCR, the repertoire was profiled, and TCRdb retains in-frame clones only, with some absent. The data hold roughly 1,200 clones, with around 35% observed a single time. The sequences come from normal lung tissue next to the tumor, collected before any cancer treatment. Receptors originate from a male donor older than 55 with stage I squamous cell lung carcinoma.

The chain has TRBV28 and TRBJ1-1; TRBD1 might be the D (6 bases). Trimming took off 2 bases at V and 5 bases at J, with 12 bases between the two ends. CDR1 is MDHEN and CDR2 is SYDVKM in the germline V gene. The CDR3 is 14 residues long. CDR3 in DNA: TGTGCCAGCAGTTTACAGGGGATCGGAACTGAAGCTTTCTTT. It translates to CASSLQGIGTEAFF.

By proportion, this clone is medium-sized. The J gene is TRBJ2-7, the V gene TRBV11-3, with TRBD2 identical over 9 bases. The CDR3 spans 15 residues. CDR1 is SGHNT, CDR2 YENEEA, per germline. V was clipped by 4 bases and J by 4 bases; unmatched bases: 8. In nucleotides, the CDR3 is TGTGCCAGCAGCTCCCTCCTGACTAGCGGTTACGAGCAGTACTTC. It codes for CASSSLLTSGYEQYF.

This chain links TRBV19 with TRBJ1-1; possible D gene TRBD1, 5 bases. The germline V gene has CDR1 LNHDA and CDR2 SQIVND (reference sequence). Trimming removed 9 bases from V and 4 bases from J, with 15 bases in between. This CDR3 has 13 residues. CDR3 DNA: TGTGCCAGCCGTGTACAGGATGGCACTGAAGCTTTCTTT. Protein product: CASRVQDGTEAFF. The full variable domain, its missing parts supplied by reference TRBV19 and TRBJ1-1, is DGGITQSPKYLFRKEGQNVTLSCEQNLNHDAMYWYRQDPGQGLRLIYYSQIVNDFQKGDIAEGYSVSREKKESFPLTVTSAQKNPTAFYLCASRVQDGTEAFFGQGTRLTVV.